Sequencing of this T cell receptor (beta chain) was carried out in a study of cytomegalovirus exposure and HLA in healthy donors (dated by TCRdb to about 2017). Study-level background: An earlier analysis of several hundred of the donors reported approximately 290 Gb of sequence data and 117 million unique TCR beta sequences from some 180 million T cells. A handful of DR-DQ haplotypes were handled as single units for association and clustering because linkage in the cohort was strong. An earlier analysis of 587 of the donors used high-throughput TCR beta sequencing to judge whether each TCR beta V gene segment behaved as functional or pseudogenic. The number of typed donors differed by locus: about 620-640 for A, B, C, DRB1 and DQB1; 522 for DQA1; approximately 610 for DPA1; and 400 to 480 for DPB1. Class I and class II HLA loci were covered by the typing at four-digit resolution. Among some 400 genotyped donors of the cohort, an average of approximately 240,000 unique TCR beta nucleotide sequences was sequenced per donor, of which about 19% were non-productive. Besides the first cohort of approximately 670 subjects, a separate validation cohort made up of 90 to 150 different subjects was used. The study aimed to test whether signatures of past pathogen exposure could be identified by cataloging public T cell receptors. The later analysis used no new phenotypic data to find candidate immune exposures, relying instead on TCR beta sequences and their occurrence across donors. A later genetic analysis took genome-wide SNP genotypes for about 55% of the roughly 670 donors and used that subset as a discovery cohort. An early release covering just under 650 HLA-typed donors comprised roughly 300 gigabases of sequencing data and 65 million to 100 million unique TCR sequences. Among the roughly 370 genotyped donors, roughly 80% belonged to the genetic ancestry cluster associated with self-reported Caucasian donors. Donor age, sex, ethnicity and CMV serostatus were collected together with the repertoire data. High-throughput TCR immunosequencing, statistical association of individual TCRs with disease status, and machine learning were combined to predict cytomegalovirus infection status. All discovery cohort repertoires had been generated on a single sequencing platform. A later analysis re-analyzed previously published TCR beta repertoires from 666 donors and added high-resolution HLA genotyping to study TCR occurrence patterns. The T cell repertoires of around 670 subjects were profiled by immunosequencing and related to cytomegalovirus serostatus.

General findings and caveats noted by the study authors: A further reported finding was that TCR beta sequences accurately predicted the HLA-A and HLA-B alleles for most subjects in the first cohort. A later analysis found that TCR association rates varied across HLA loci, with DRB1 alleles showing the most associated TCRs and HLA-C alleles the fewest. In this cohort, only TCR beta chains were sequenced, and detectable features were limited by the absence of alpha or paired-chain data. It was suggested by the authors that the approach could potentially be generalized to other disease states and immunological phenotypes. In an earlier analysis of more than 500 of the donors, most TCR beta V segments appeared in productive rearrangements about 90% or about 30% of the time, broadly matching IMGT annotations. Roughly 15 rarely observed V segments, including chromosome 9 orphons, were excluded from the earlier analysis of some 590 of the donors because counts were too low. When HLA alleles, especially DR and DQ, strongly co-occurred, attributing TCR associations to individual alleles was difficult. Across donors, most TCR sequences were observed very rarely, whereas some public TCRs were present in many individuals. Specific HLA alleles were associated with 15,000 to 20,000 TCR beta sequences at a false discovery rate of 0.05 in a later analysis. According to a later genetic analysis, donors in an Asian-associated ancestry cluster had fewer N-insertions in productive TCRs than the roughly 670-donor mean. In both the original and validation cohorts, the classifier was reported to diagnose cytomegalovirus status with high specificity and sensitivity. The study listed 164 TCR beta chains as associated with cytomegalovirus. In a later analysis, HLA-associated TCR beta chains were found to be more clonally expanded and to have lower generation probabilities than equally common non-associated chains. Three of the identified cytomegalovirus-associated TCR beta chains were confirmed in vitro to be specific for cytomegalovirus antigens. A cluster of highly shared sequence variants was judged likely to represent a technical artifact of the sequencing pipeline. According to a later analysis, parvovirus B19, influenza, CMV and Epstein-Barr virus appeared linked to several top co-occurrence clusters. The only immune exposure information available for the cohort was CMV serostatus. An association between a missense DCLRE1C variant and V-gene and J-gene trimming of TCR beta chains was found in a later genetic analysis and replicated in an independent cohort. Most CMV-associated TCR beta chains appeared to be HLA-restricted in a later analysis, and the HLA associations seemed to be driven largely by CMV exposure. Because some donors lacked HLA typing at each locus, the association tests relied only on the typed subset. Presence/absence analyses assumed roughly uniform sequencing depth across donors, an assumption that may not hold. Correlated functional status among segregating V segments might be attributable to linkage disequilibrium, but an unknown experimental factor could not be ruled out. Because the 87-base-pair reads could not distinguish some IMGT-functional V segments, including TRBV6-2 and TRBV6-3, those segments were excluded.

The cohort comprised fewer than 700 healthy bone marrow donors. Cohort members were all nominally healthy when sampled, although unrecorded immune exposures were likely present. The donor was CMV seropositive and was included in the group of some 290 seropositive cohort members. Each donor provided a peripheral blood sample, and peripheral blood mononuclear cells were used for TCR beta sequencing. Genomic DNA extraction from the blood cell samples was performed with the Qiagen DNeasy Blood Extraction Kit. This clone showed up just a few times. What this receptor recognizes is not known. Base-call qualities are not available, and no considerably larger clone is one nucleotide away. Library preparation was by the immunoSEQ multiplex PCR assay. For the multiplex PCR, a mixture combining 60 forward primers for TCR Vbeta segments and 13 reverse primers for TCR Jbeta segments was used. The CDR3 region of rearranged TCR beta genes was amplified from genomic DNA with a multiplex PCR assay. On the Illumina HiSeq System, the amplified TCR beta libraries were sequenced as 87-base-pair reads. As for the authors' bioinformatics: A later analysis tallied roughly 76 million unique TCR beta chains across the 650 to 750 repertoires, and about 10 million of those chains were shared by two or more donors. A nearest-neighbor algorithm error-corrected the raw reads and collapsed the reads into unique sequences, merging closely related sequences to remove PCR and sequencing errors. V, D and J gene segments were assigned by aligning CDR3 sequences to IMGT reference sequences. For a sequence to be retained, a match of at least six nucleotides to both a V gene segment and a J gene segment was required. A rearrangement counted as productive if the CDR3 had no stop codons and remained in frame with V and J, and every other rearrangement counted as non-productive. CDR3 was defined by IMGT convention, running from the second conserved V-encoded cysteine to the conserved J-encoded phenylalanine. The earlier analysis of fewer than 750 of the donors excluded sequences that lacked an unambiguous match to a single V gene segment. An earlier analysis of 450 to 650 of the donors called V segments functional above 56.7% productive rearrangements and segregating when the between-donor standard deviation exceeded 5%. A statistical classification framework was developed to diagnose cytomegalovirus status using the catalog of TCR beta chain sequences. In a later analysis, TCR nucleotide sequences were compared against IMGT/GENE-DB human TR gene sequences so that V and J genes could be assigned. A later analysis assigned CDR3 sequences and most-parsimonious VDJ recombination scenarios with the TCRdist pipeline. A later analysis defined each TCR beta chain by its CDR3 amino acid sequence plus V-gene family, and excluded reads lacking a unique V-gene family. To address suspected cross-contamination and a sequencing artifact, a later analysis removed 450 to 700 highly shared, low-generation-probability nucleotide sequences. For each public chain, a later analysis derived a clonal expansion index from normalized ranks of inferred template counts within each repertoire. In a later analysis, generation probabilities were computed with a VDJ recombination model fitted to out-of-frame rearrangements, and the resulting probabilities were checked against IGoR. In a later analysis, TCR-TCR, TCR-HLA and TCR-CMV co-occurrence was scored with hypergeometric tests, and a repertoire-size bias correction was applied to TCR pairs. In a later analysis, false discovery rates were estimated by permuting HLA or CMV assignments 20 times. In a later analysis, co-occurring TCRs were grouped with DBSCAN, and TCRdist sequence similarity was added when clustering was performed within HLA-allele-positive subsets. Co-occurrence clustering excluded repertoires with fewer than 30,000 or more than 120,000 public chains, plus five with anomalous nucleotide sharing. In TCRdb, the immuneACCESS table is reduced to in-frame sequences with V and J assigned. These tables do not hold every clone; where another copy was compared, an unresolved V gene accounts for under half, and the others remain unexplained. The DNA was the basis for D and trimming; V, J and clone size are from that table. The sample data list around 160,000 clones, and under 85% of these were observed just once. Jointly, the top ten make up 6.5% to 8.5% of the sample.

CDR1 MNHNS and CDR2 SASEGT are derived from the germline V gene. The CDR3 measures 13 amino acids from cysteine to phenylalanine. The only DNA kept is the CDR3, 39 bases in frame from the first base. V loses 6 bases of germline sequence and J loses 1 base, and the interval between the two ends is 9 bases. The sample taken for sequencing was PBMCs. This receptor was obtained from a woman in her forties in good health and CMV-seropositive. The chain uses TRBV6-1 and TRBJ1-1, with an unclear D gene assignment. The bases are TGTGCCAGCAGGATAACAAAGAACACTGAAGCTTTCTTT. Protein translation: CASRITKNTEAFF.